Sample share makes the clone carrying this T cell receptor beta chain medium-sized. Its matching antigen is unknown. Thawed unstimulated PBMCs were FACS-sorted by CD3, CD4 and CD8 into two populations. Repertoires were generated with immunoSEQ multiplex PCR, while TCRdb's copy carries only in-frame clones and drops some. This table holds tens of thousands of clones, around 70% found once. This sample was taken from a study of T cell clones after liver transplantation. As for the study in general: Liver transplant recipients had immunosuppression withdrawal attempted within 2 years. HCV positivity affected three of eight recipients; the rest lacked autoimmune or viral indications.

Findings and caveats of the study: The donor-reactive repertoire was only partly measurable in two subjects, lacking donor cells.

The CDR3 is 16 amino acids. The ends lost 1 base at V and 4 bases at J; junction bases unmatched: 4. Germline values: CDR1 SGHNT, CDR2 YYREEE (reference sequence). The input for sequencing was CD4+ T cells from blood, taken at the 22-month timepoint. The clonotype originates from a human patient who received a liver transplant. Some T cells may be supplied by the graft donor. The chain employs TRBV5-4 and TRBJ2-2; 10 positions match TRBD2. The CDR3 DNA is TGTGCCAGCAGCTTGTATAGCGGGGGGATCACCGGGGAGCTGTTTTTT. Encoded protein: CASSLYSGGITGELFF.